This T cell receptor (beta chain) emerged from a study of STAT5B mutations in CD4+ large granular lymphocyte leukemia. Generated by immunoSEQ multiplex PCR, the TCRdb table keeps only in-frame clones and is missing some. There are roughly 30,000 clones in the sample; 65% to 80% occur only once, and 5.5% to 8% lies in the top ten. CDR1 and CDR2 from the germline V gene are ENHRY and SYGVKD. V was cut by 2 bases and J by 4 bases, with 14 bases left in between. The CDR3 consists of 15 residues. The chain carries TRBV10-3 and TRBJ1-2; D is perhaps TRBD1 (6 bases). The source is a human donor in good health. What was sequenced was CD4+ T cells from blood buffy coats. This CDR3 is CAISEPTGTPYGYTF. The CDR3 coding sequence is TGTGCCATCAGTGAGCCCACCGGGACACCCTATGGCTACACCTTC.